Each of the 19 T cell receptor beta chains below was sequenced from the same sample in a study of blood T cells in healthy people across ages. The use of a sample-barcoded 5' primer and a J-beta primer mix characterized a second PCR of about 7 to 12 cycles. In TCRdb, the 5' RACE reads were re-called with MiXCR into one record per CDR3 protein. Of hundreds of thousands of distinct CDR3 sequences listed, roughly 50% were seen once; the top ten hold roughly 20%. Sequencing input: blood. These TCRs come from a man under 40 in good health.

In its sample, this clonotype was seen a few times. The chain joins TRBV27 to TRBJ2-4; TRBD1 matches 10 bases. The J call may be faulty, since TRBJ2-7 better matches the DNA end. Germline-derived CDR1 and CDR2 are MNHEY and SMNVEV (reference sequence). This CDR3 spans 14 amino acids. CDR3: CASSLGQGYSEQYF. The CDR3 nucleotides are TGTGCCAGCAGTTTGGGACAGGGGTATTCCGAGCAGTACTTC.

This clonotype was detected a few times. The chain has TRBV29-1 and TRBJ1-2; possibly TRBD1 for D (5 bases). Germline values: CDR1 SQVTM, CDR2 ANQGSEA. Deletions cut 4 bases from V and 8 bases from J, with 14 bases between. CDR3 length: 12 amino acids. The CDR3 region has the DNA TGCAGCGTTGGTTCAGAGGGGCCCGGCTACACCTTC. It encodes CSVGSEGPGYTF.

V is TRBV20-1 and J is TRBJ2-5; possible D gene TRBD1, 5 bases. The DNA matches TRBJ2-7 better at its end, which makes the J call doubtful. This CDR3 has 15 residues. CDR1 and CDR2 from the germline V gene are DFQATT and SNEGSKA (reference sequence). The CDR3 DNA sequence: TGCAGTGCTTCACCCGACAGCCGACCCCTCTACGAGCAGTACTTC. Translating it yields CSASPDSRPLYEQYF.

CDR3 coding DNA: TGTGCCAGCAGCCGTGGGGGAGGCACCTACGAGCAGTACTTC. It encodes CASSRGGGTYEQYF. The chain carries TRBV9 and TRBJ2-7, with D maybe TRBD2 (6 bases). This CDR3 has 14 amino acids. V dropped 4 bases and J dropped 2 bases, with 13 bases sitting between them. The germline gives CDR1 SGDLS, CDR2 YYNGEE.

The J gene is TRBJ2-4, the V gene TRBV20-1; 10 nucleotides match TRBD2. The tail of the sequence fits TRBJ2-7 better, so the J call may be wrong. Germline CDR1 DFQATT, CDR2 SNEGSKA (reference sequence). This CDR3 is 14 amino acids long. CDR3 protein: CSAPKLAGVYEQYF. The CDR3 nucleotides are TGCAGTGCCCCCAAGCTAGCGGGGGTGTACGAGCAGTACTTC.

This clonotype was counted between two and nine times. The V call is TRBV4-3, the J call TRBJ2-1; tentative D call: TRBD2 (5 bases). Per germline, CDR1 LGHNA and CDR2 YSLEER. This CDR3 comprises 15 residues. V gave up 0 bases and J gave up 8 bases, with 14 bases separating them. CDR3 nucleotide sequence: TGCGCCAGCAGCCAAGATCAGGCCTACGGGGATGAGCAGTTCTTC. This gives the protein CASSQDQAYGDEQFF.

The rearrangement joins TRBV2 to TRBJ1-2, with no clear D. Deletions cut 7 bases from V and 0 bases from J, with 12 bases between. The V gene's germline CDR1 is SNHLY and CDR2 FYNNEI. This CDR3 contains 14 residues. CDR3 DNA sequence: TGTGCCAGCACCCCGGAGGGTACTAACTATGGCTACACCTTC. Translation: CASTPEGTNYGYTF.

V is TRBV5-1 and J is TRBJ2-5; 14 bases line up with TRBD2. With 3 bases clipped from V and 11 bases from J, the junction kept 15 bases outside the gene matches. CDR1 and CDR2 (germline): SGHRS, YFSETQ. This CDR3 has 17 residues. Here the CDR3 DNA reads TGCGCCAGCAGCTCGCCGACTAGCGGGAGGGCCGTCAATGAGCAGTACTTC. Protein product: CASSSPTSGRAVNEQYF. Complete variable domain (other parts from reference TRBV5-1 and TRBJ2-5): KAGVTQTPRYLIKTRGQQVTLSCSPISGHRSVSWYQQTPGQGLQFLFEYFSETQRNKGNFPGRFSGRQFSNSRSEMNVSTLELGDSALYLCASSSPTSGRAVNEQYFGPGTRLLVL.

This CDR3 is CSARDDGAPLTDTQYF. The CDR3 DNA sequence: TGCAGTGCTAGAGATGACGGGGCTCCCCTCACAGATACGCAGTATTTT. The V gene is TRBV20-1, the J gene TRBJ2-3; D tentatively reads TRBD1 or TRBD2 (5 bases each). Germline V gene sequence: CDR1 DFQATT, CDR2 SNEGSKA (reference sequence). V lost 0 bases and J lost 2, with 15 bases in between. The CDR3 sequence is 16 residues long.

The chain carries TRBV4-3 and TRBJ2-1; D is perhaps TRBD2 (5 bases). CDR1 is LGHNA and CDR2 is YSLEER in the germline V gene. V was pared by 5 bases and J by 0 bases, with 14 bases between. This CDR3 region has 16 residues. In DNA, the CDR3 is TGCGCCAGCAGCAAAAAGCGGAAGAGCTCCTACAATGAGCAGTTCTTC. Protein product: CASSKKRKSSYNEQFF.

The genes are TRBV4-2 and TRBJ1-6; unclear D gene. CDR1 is LGHNA, CDR2 YNFKEQ, per germline. The CDR3 loop spans 15 amino acids. Deletions cut 5 bases from V and 7 bases from J, with 15 bases between. This CDR3 reads CASSEFEAANSPLHF. In DNA, the CDR3 is TGTGCCAGCAGCGAGTTTGAAGCAGCAAATTCACCCCTCCACTTT.

The gene calls are TRBV29-1 and TRBJ1-2; D uncertain. From germline, CDR1 is SQVTM and CDR2 ANQGSEA. This CDR3 comprises 13 residues. V lost 6 bases to trimming and J lost 5 bases, with 16 bases between them. In nucleotides, the CDR3 is TGCAGCGTGGAGGGAGGGTATCAGTATGGCTACACCTTC. Protein: CSVEGGYQYGYTF.

The V and J genes are TRBV4-2 and TRBJ2-1; D is perhaps TRBD2 (6 bases). V lost 4 bases and J 8 bases, leaving 27 bases between the germline ends. The germline V gene encodes CDR1 LGHNA and CDR2 YNFKEQ. This CDR3 region has 18 residues. The CDR3 DNA reads TGTGCCAGCAGCCTCGGACCAGCGGGCGGCCCGTCGTTGGATGAGCAGTTCTTC. Amino acid sequence: CASSLGPAGGPSLDEQFF.

J is TRBJ2-7 and V is TRBV29-1; 13 nucleotides agree with TRBD2. The germline V gene has CDR1 SQVTM and CDR2 ANQGSEA. The CDR3 totals 15 residues. V gave up 4 bases and J gave up 2 bases; unmatched junction bases: 5. In nucleotides, the CDR3 is TGCAGCGTTGGGGGGACTAGCGGGGCAACCTACGAGCAGTACTTC. Translating it yields CSVGGTSGATYEQYF.

As for this clonotype: Germline is not matched at one junction end, which may reflect a read error. The J gene is TRBJ1-2, the V gene TRBV25-1; unclear D gene. CDR1 is MGHDK, CDR2 SYGVNS, per germline. This CDR3 is built from 14 residues. The CDR3 reads CTSSETRTNYGYTF. DNA of the CDR3: TGTACCAGCAGTGAAACCAGGACTAACTATGGCTACACCTTC.

A single count supports this clonotype. The V call is TRBV9, the J call TRBJ1-6, with 9 bases lining up with TRBD1. This CDR3 is built from 15 residues. V was clipped by 1 base and J by 5 bases; unmatched bases: 1. The germline CDR1 and CDR2 sequences are SGDLS and YYNGEE. CDR3 sequence reads: CASSVRTGDNSPLHF. The CDR3 DNA reads as TGTGCCAGCAGCGTACGGACAGGGGATAATTCACCCCTCCACTTT.

The gene calls are TRBV6-2 or TRBV6-3 and TRBJ2-3; TRBD2 matches 7 bases. Trimming cost V 3 bases and J 6 bases; bases outside gene matches: 9. Germline CDR1 reads MNHEY; CDR2 reads SVGEGT. The CDR3 is 15 amino acids. The CDR3 coding sequence is TGTGCCAGCAGTTATCGGGCGGGACTATCTGATACGCAGTATTTT. Its protein product is CASSYRAGLSDTQYF.

In the case of this clonotype: One end of the junction fails to match germline, which may point to a read error. The rearrangement links TRBV7-8 to TRBJ1-1; D gene uncertain. Per the germline V gene, CDR1 is SGHVS and CDR2 is FQNEAQ. The CDR3 is 13 amino acids. CDR3 coding DNA: TGTGCCGGCAGCTTGGGAAGGGTCACTGAAGCTTTCTTT. It translates to CAGSLGRVTEAFF.

This rearrangement joins TRBV6-6 to TRBJ1-2, with a possible D match to TRBD1 (6 bases). Germline V gene lookup returns CDR1 MNHNY and CDR2 SVGAGI (reference sequence). V was pared by 5 bases and J by 2 bases, with 12 bases between. The CDR3 has 14 amino acids. The CDR3 coding sequence is TGTGCCAGCAGTAACCTACAGGGAAACTATGGCTACACCTTC. Its protein is CASSNLQGNYGYTF.